This T cell receptor beta chain was found in a study of vaccination and CD4 T cells after COVID-19. Overall study findings and caveats: Investigators enrolled relatively few convalescent patients and included no early post-infection timepoints.

This clonotype appeared a few times. The antigen remains undetermined. An Oncomine TCR Beta short-read assay was used to sequence the DNA from cultured CD4+ T cells. MiXCR, applied by TCRdb to the PCR reads, yields one record per CDR3 protein. Among approximately 12,000 distinct CDR3 sequences listed, roughly 77% were seen once. Described treatment: approximately nine-day PBMC culture with coronavirus spike peptide pools or control peptides (ViraFEST assay). Half-medium replacement with fresh IL-2 medium took place on days 3 and 7. This CDR3 region has 15 residues. Trimming took off 1 base at V and 7 bases at J, with 20 bases between the two ends. Germline CDR1 is DFQATT and CDR2 is SNEGSKA (reference sequence).

J is TRBJ2-7 and V is TRBV20-1, with D possibly matching TRBD2 (6 bases). This receptor was obtained from a human donor who had recovered from COVID-19. Sequencing used CD4+ T cells from blood, cultured in vitro. This CDR3 reads CSARALSGALGEQYF. In DNA, the CDR3 is TGCAGTGCTAGAGCCCTTTCGGGAGCACTGGGGGAGCAGTACTTC.